The clone carrying this T cell receptor beta chain was counted once. Seattle patient enrollment occurred during active infection, with longitudinal follow-up thereafter. V shed 4 bases and J shed 6 bases, with 7 bases lying between them. This CDR3 comprises 12 residues. In germline, CDR1 is SGHRS, CDR2 YFSETQ. This specimen comes from a study of blood T cell repertoires in COVID-19. Study-level information: Sites across the United States, Italy and Spain contributed samples from acute and convalescent COVID-19. Nucleic acid was either cDNA or gDNA, and it came from T cells, B-cell-depleted T cells, or PBMCs.

Original methodology: Counts of nucleated cells, estimated from reference gene primer amplification, were obtained. This table comes from immunoSEQ multiplex PCR, and its TCRdb copy is limited to in-frame clones, with some not included. V and J calls and clone size are copied from that table; D and trimming were computed from the DNA. There are a few hundred thousand clones in the sample; nearly 85% occur only once, and around 1.3% lies in the top ten. The J gene is TRBJ2-2, the V gene TRBV5-1; D call uncertain. Sequencing used peripheral blood. The receptor's source is a woman aged 25 to 39 with COVID-19, enrolled during active disease. In nucleotides, the CDR3 is TGCGCCAGCAGCCTTCAGGCCGGGGAGCTGTTTTTT. It translates to CASSLQAGELFF. The full variable domain, in which reference TRBV5-1 and TRBJ2-2 provide the parts outside the CDR3, is KAGVTQTPRYLIKTRGQQVTLSCSPISGHRSVSWYQQTPGQGLQFLFEYFSETQRNKGNFPGRFSGRQFSNSRSEMNVSTLELGDSALYLCASSLQAGELFFGEGSRLTVL.